This TCR beta chain was documented in a study of beta chain features in type 1 diabetes. Purity exceeding 95% was reached by all sorted populations. TCRB transcripts that were expressed got sequenced, as all of the isolated RNA had been reverse transcribed. Assay: immunoSEQ multiplex PCR; the TCRdb copy retains only in-frame clones and omits some. The table shows roughly 140,000 clones, with roughly 10% occurring only once. The study's findings and limits: The naive, central memory and Treg TCRB repertoires of patients appeared to be more similar to one another than those of healthy donors. Sequencing used cDNA, and cells with high TCR expression could therefore be over-represented.

Germline CDR1 is SGHTA and CDR2 is FQGNSA. CDR3 size: 12 residues. The junction had 1 base not matched to a gene; V was cut back by 7 bases and J by 3 bases. This clone has at least ten counts. What it recognizes is unknown. What was sequenced was central memory CD4+ T cells from blood. The TCR comes from a man aged 18 to 30 in good health. The gene calls are TRBV7-2 and TRBJ2-3, with 7 bases lining up with TRBD2. CDR3 sequence: CASTAGTDTQYF. The CDR3 DNA is TGTGCCAGCACAGCGGGGACAGATACGCAGTATTTT.